These 21 T cell receptor beta chains share one sample of origin, sequenced in a study of Graves' ophthalmopathy and Graves' hyperthyroidism (dated 2018 in TCRdb). Sequenced on an Illumina HiSeq 2000. For repertoire sequencing, the TCR beta CDR3 regions were amplified from RNA transcripts. The first round was an RT-PCR using HTBI primers with the Qiagen OneStep RT-PCR kit, and this first round was followed by a second-round multiplex PCR, then size selection and purification. The public reads were quality trimmed at Q25 with fastp and then assembled into clones with MiXCR by TCRdb, keeping productive beta chains. Identical CDR3 protein sequences are pooled into one entry, listed with their most common genes and DNA. The sample table records under 350,000 distinct CDR3 sequences; roughly 15% of these occur just once. Roughly 12% of the sample belongs to the ten largest clones. The sequenced sample was peripheral blood. The source of these receptors is an adult man with Graves' ophthalmopathy.

This clonotype was detected ten times or more. The DNA for the CDR3 is TGTGCCAGCAGTTCACTGACAGGGTTTGGTCAAGAGACCCAGTACTTC. It codes for CASSSLTGFGQETQYF. The rearrangement links TRBV27 to TRBJ2-5, with 7 bases fitting TRBD1. Trimming removed 4 bases from V and 2 bases from J; junction bases left unmatched: 10. Germline loops: CDR1 MNHEY, CDR2 SMNVEV (reference sequence). The CDR3 contains 16 residues.

This sequence joins TRBV20-1 and TRBJ2-7, with 9 nucleotides matching TRBD2. This CDR3 region has 14 residues. J gave up 1 base and V 3 bases, and 4 bases lay outside the gene matches. Germline V gives CDR1 DFQATT, CDR2 SNEGSKA (reference sequence). The CDR3 here is CSASSGSLSYEQYF. CDR3 bases: TGCAGTGCTAGTAGCGGGAGTCTTTCCTACGAGCAGTACTTC.

A note on this clonotype: A read error may be the cause here, since a much bigger clone is one base away. The chain carries TRBV30 and TRBJ2-7; D call uncertain. Germline CDR1 is GTSNPN and CDR2 is SVGIG (reference sequence). V was pared by 2 bases and J by 1 base, with 12 bases between. This CDR3 has 14 residues. CDR3 DNA: TGTGCCTGGAGTCCCTCGTGGGTATCCTACGAGCAGTACTTC. Protein sequence: CAWSPSWVSYEQYF.

The V gene is TRBV12-3 or TRBV12-4, the J gene TRBJ1-2, with unresolved D. The CDR3 contains 15 residues. V was clipped by 1 base and J by 8 bases, with 17 bases between them. The CDR3 region has the DNA TGTGCCAGCAGTTTAGTTTCCAGTGGAGCTGGGGGCTACACCTTC. Its protein is CASSLVSSGAGGYTF.

This clonotype was picked up many times. J is TRBJ1-1 and V is TRBV12-3 or TRBV12-4; no firm D call. Trimming left V 6 bases short and J 1 base short, with 9 bases between. The CDR3 sequence is 13 residues long. CDR3 bases: TGTGCCAGCAGGGACTCCCGGAACACTGAAGCTTTCTTT. As protein: CASRDSRNTEAFF.

This clonotype was observed many times. The chain combines TRBV7-2 with TRBJ2-7; 8 nucleotides match TRBD2. CDR3 size: 15 residues. The germline V gene has CDR1 SGHTA and CDR2 FQGNSA. V trimming: 4 bases; J trimming: 1 base; junction bases outside the gene matches: 6. CDR3 residues: CASSWASGGSYEQYF. CDR3 DNA sequence: TGTGCCAGCAGCTGGGCAAGCGGGGGATCCTACGAGCAGTACTTC.

This clonotype was observed at least ten times. The chain employs TRBV27 and TRBJ2-7; 8 bases line up with TRBD1. Germline V CDR1 and CDR2: MNHEY, SMNVEV (reference sequence). This CDR3 has 17 residues. Trimming removed 4 bases from V and 0 bases from J; junction bases left unmatched: 11. CDR3 amino acids: CASSSTAGGRDSYEQYF. DNA of the CDR3: TGTGCCAGCAGTTCGACAGCAGGGGGCAGGGACTCCTACGAGCAGTACTTC.

The CDR3 DNA follows: TGTGCCAGCAGTTCCCCGACGGTACATCTCAACGAGCAGTACTTC. Protein sequence: CASSSPTVHLNEQYF. The V call is TRBV28, the J call TRBJ2-7; D is uncertain. V shed 4 bases and J shed 5 bases, with 18 bases lying between them. Looked up from germline, CDR1 is MDHEN and CDR2 is SYDVKM. This CDR3 is 15 amino acids long.

This clonotype has at least ten counts. The chain links TRBV11-1 to TRBJ1-6, with 12 positions matching TRBD1. CDR1 and CDR2 from the germline V gene are SGHAT and FQDESV (reference sequence). This CDR3 has 19 residues. Losses at the gene ends were 0 bases for V and 5 bases for J; bases not matched to a gene: 8. The CDR3 region has the DNA TGTGCCAGCAGCTTAGCCGGGACAGGGGGCGGTTTCAATAATTCACCCCTCCACTTT. It translates to CASSLAGTGGGFNNSPLHF.

The chain has TRBV19 and TRBJ2-7; TRBD2 might be the D (6 bases). The length of the CDR3 is 14 residues. Germline V lookup: CDR1 LNHDA, CDR2 SQIVND (reference sequence). V gave up 4 bases and J gave up 2 bases, with 12 bases separating them. The CDR3 reads CASSREERTYEQYF. The CDR3 bases are TGTGCCAGTAGTAGGGAGGAGAGAACCTACGAGCAGTACTTC.

This clonotype was seen at least ten times. The chain combines TRBV9 with TRBJ2-5, with D perhaps matching TRBD1 (5 bases). The V gene lost 4 bases and the J gene lost 4 bases, with 17 bases spanning the gap. Germline V gene data show CDR1 as SGDLS and CDR2 as YYNGEE. This CDR3 spans 15 amino acids. CDR3 nucleotides: TGTGCCAGCAGCTATTCAAATGGGGCAGTAGAGACCCAGTACTTC. Translated: CASSYSNGAVETQYF.

The sample holds many counts of this clonotype. The rearrangement uses TRBV7-8 and TRBJ1-1; possible D gene TRBD1, 6 bases. Looked up from germline, CDR1 is SGHVS and CDR2 is FQNEAQ. Trimming pared 0 bases from V and 0 bases from J, leaving 14 bases between. The CDR3 is made up of 17 amino acids. The CDR3, as DNA: TGTGCCAGCAGCTTAGCCCTGGACAGCACAATGAACACTGAAGCTTTCTTT. Protein product: CASSLALDSTMNTEAFF. Filled out from reference TRBV7-8 and TRBJ1-1, the complete variable domain reads GAGVSQSPRYKVAKRGQDVALRCDPISGHVSLFWYQQALGQGPEFLTYFQNEAQLDKSGLPSDRFFAERPEGSVSTLKIQRTQQEDSAVYLCASSLALDSTMNTEAFFGQGTRLTVV.

The J gene is TRBJ2-2, the V gene TRBV11-1; 11 positions match TRBD1. The CDR3 loop spans 16 amino acids. Germline V gene data show CDR1 as SGHAT and CDR2 as FQDESV (reference sequence). Trimming cost V 4 bases and J 2 bases; bases outside gene matches: 3. The CDR3 DNA is TGTGCCAGCAGCTCCCGGACAGGGGGCAACACCGGGGAGCTGTTTTTT. Translated: CASSSRTGGNTGELFF.

This clonotype was found many times. J is TRBJ1-1 and V is TRBV24-1; TRBD1 matches 8 bases. Germline V gene data show CDR1 as KGHDR and CDR2 as SFDVKD. The V segment lost 1 base and the J segment 4 bases; nucleotides outside the gene matches: 13. CDR3 length equals 18 residues. CDR3 amino acids: CATSDFWQGAVGVTEAFF. In DNA form, the CDR3 reads TGTGCCACCAGTGATTTTTGGCAGGGGGCCGTTGGTGTCACTGAAGCTTTCTTT.

This clonotype was observed a handful of times. J is TRBJ2-7 and V is TRBV19, with a tentative D call TRBD2 (6 bases). The CDR3 is 15 amino acids. Germline CDR1 reads LNHDA; CDR2 reads SQIVND (reference sequence). V was shortened by 5 bases and J by 0 bases, with 14 bases between the two germline ends. Written as DNA, the CDR3 is TGTGCCAGTAGTTCCGGGACTCAGAACTCCTACGAGCAGTACTTC. This codes for CASSSGTQNSYEQYF.

The chain has TRBV4-1 and TRBJ1-1; a possible D gene is TRBD1 (5 bases). Germline loops: CDR1 MGHRA, CDR2 YSYEKL. V shed 1 base and J shed 1 base, with 28 bases lying between them. This CDR3 region has 21 residues. CDR3 in DNA: TGCGCCAGCAGCCAAGCATTCCGGGGCGCGAGGCAGAACTCTCGGAACACTGAAGCTTTCTTT. The encoded protein is CASSQAFRGARQNSRNTEAFF.

There are many counts of this clonotype. This sequence may be a read error, since a much larger clone differs from it by one base. V gene TRBV20-1 combines with J gene TRBJ2-2, with TRBD2 as a possible D gene (7 bases). The CDR3 extends over 14 amino acids. Germline loops: CDR1 DFQATT, CDR2 SNEGSKA (reference sequence). As DNA, the CDR3 is TGCAGTGCACCGGGGGGCGGGAACACCGGGGAGCTGTCTTTT. It encodes CSAPGGGNTGELSF.

This clonotype was observed many times. This chain's CDR3 is CASSTDRLAGNTIYF. CDR3 sequence (DNA): TGCGCCAGCAGTACCGACAGGCTAGCTGGAAACACCATATATTTT. The chain uses TRBV5-1 and TRBJ1-3, with D perhaps TRBD1 (6 bases). V lost 5 bases to trimming and J lost 2 bases, with 14 bases between them. The CDR3 totals 15 residues. CDR1 and CDR2 from the germline V gene are SGHRS and YFSETQ.

This clonotype occurred many times. The chain links TRBV5-5 to TRBJ1-5; D remains ambiguous. V was shortened by 0 bases and J by 0 bases, with 4 bases between the two germline ends. Per the germline V gene, CDR1 is SGHKS and CDR2 is YYEKEE (reference sequence). This CDR3 contains 14 residues. The CDR3 region has the DNA TGTGCCAGCAGCTTGGACCATAGCAATCAGCCCCAGCATTTT. It yields the protein CASSLDHSNQPQHF.

The sample holds many counts of this clonotype. The rearrangement uses TRBV29-1 and TRBJ1-1; no reliable D call. V was pared by 3 bases and J by 6 bases, with 5 bases between. CDR1 is SQVTM and CDR2 is ANQGSEA in the germline V gene. This CDR3 comprises 10 residues. The CDR3, as DNA: TGCAGCGTTGAGGCTGCTGAAGCTTTCTTT. Translation gives CSVEAAEAFF.

This clonotype was picked up many times. The chain carries TRBV6-1 and TRBJ2-2, with D uncertain. The germline V gene has CDR1 MNHNS and CDR2 SASEGT. Trimming removed 7 bases from V and 0 bases from J, with 6 bases in between. The CDR3 spans 13 residues. Here the CDR3 reads CASMAANTGELFF. CDR3 nucleotide sequence: TGTGCCAGCATGGCAGCGAACACCGGGGAGCTGTTTTTT.